What follows are 12 T cell receptor beta chains derived from one specimen sequenced in a study of kidney transplant recipient with SARS-CoV-2 infection. Via MiXCR, TCRdb re-called the reads, giving one row per CDR3 protein. The sample shows roughly 230,000 distinct CDR3 sequences, 25% to 35% of them seen only once. Sequenced here: a blood sample, sampled at baseline and on day 111 from a kidney transplant recipient. All receptors come from a male patient in his thirties who had COVID-19 and was a kidney transplant recipient. Some T cells may be provided by the graft donor.

In this sample, this clonotype turned up many times. The rearrangement links TRBV7-3 to TRBJ2-3, with 10 bases lining up with TRBD2. CDR3 length: 15 amino acids. Germline trimming cut 5 bases from V and 0 bases from J; bases unmatched to any gene: 2. Germline V CDR1 and CDR2: SGHTA, FQGTGA. In nucleotides, the CDR3 is TGTGCCAGCAGCCTTAGCGGGGGGAGCACAGATACGCAGTATTTT. Its protein is CASSLSGGSTDTQYF. Supplemented by reference TRBV7-3 and TRBJ2-3, the full variable domain reads GAGVSQTPSNKVTEKGKYVELRCDPISGHTALYWYRQSLGQGPEFLIYFQGTGAADDSGLPNDRFFAVRPEGSVSTLKIQRTERGDSAVYLCASSLSGGSTDTQYFGPGTRLTVL.

This clonotype was found many times. This rearrangement joins TRBV20-1 to TRBJ2-7; weak D call: TRBD1 (6 bases). V lost 5 bases, J lost 3 bases, and 17 bases lay in between. Per the germline V gene, CDR1 is DFQATT and CDR2 is SNEGSKA (reference sequence). The CDR3 totals 14 residues. The CDR3 protein is CSARPSATGYEQYF. The DNA for the CDR3 is TGCAGTGCTCGACCCTCCGCGACAGGCTACGAGCAGTACTTC.

This clonotype was seen many times. The chain carries TRBV5-1 and TRBJ2-1; 9 nucleotides align to TRBD2. The trim removed 6 bases at V and 3 bases at J, leaving 7 bases unmatched. Germline CDR1 is SGHRS and CDR2 is YFSETQ. The CDR3 spans 15 residues. CDR3 in DNA: TGCGCCAGCAAATCGGCTAGCGGGAACTACAATGAGCAGTTCTTC. Residues: CASKSASGNYNEQFF.

This clonotype was observed at least ten times. It is unclear where the CDR3 begins or ends on the DNA, so no DNA is shown, and the CDR3 is as TCRdb lists it. The CDR3 sequence: CISVPEKLCEVGKTYGYTF. V is TRBV7-5 and J is TRBJ1-2. TRBV7-5 is marked as a pseudogene. The CDR3 extends over 19 residues, inclusive of both ends.

Many counts were recorded for this clonotype. The J gene is TRBJ1-2, the V gene TRBV6-9; D unresolved. The CDR3 extends over 17 amino acids. Trimming removed 5 bases from V and 4 bases from J, with 23 bases in between. In germline, CDR1 is MNHGY, CDR2 SVAAGI. CDR3 loop: CASSGGLPYGKTYGYTF. The CDR3 nucleotides are TGTGCCAGCAGTGGTGGATTGCCTTACGGAAAGACCTATGGCTACACCTTC.

Concerning this clonotype itself: This may be a read error, as it is one base from a much larger clone. J is TRBJ2-1 and V is TRBV13; the D is unclear. CDR3 size: 14 residues. Germline CDR1 and CDR2: PRHDT and FYEKMQ (reference sequence). Trimming took 0 bases from V and 6 from J, leaving 9 bases between them. CDR3 nucleotides: TGTGCCAGCAGCTTAGGGATAGGGTTCAATGAGCAGTTCTTC. Its translation is CASSLGIGFNEQFF.

This clonotype was counted at least ten times. V and J are TRBV7-8 and TRBJ1-5; D ambiguous. Trimming pared 0 bases from V and 4 bases from J, leaving 4 bases between. The CDR3 extends over 13 amino acids. Per the germline V gene, CDR1 is SGHVS and CDR2 is FQNEAQ. The CDR3 sequence is CASSLAQNQPQHF. The CDR3 DNA reads TGTGCCAGCAGCTTAGCACAGAATCAGCCCCAGCATTTT.

This clonotype was seen more than once but under ten times. The chain links TRBV20-1 to TRBJ2-3; D ambiguous. This CDR3 contains 15 residues. With 3 bases removed from V and 8 bases from J, the gap between germline ends came to 21 bases. Germline V gene sequence: CDR1 DFQATT, CDR2 SNEGSKA (reference sequence). In DNA form, the CDR3 reads TGCAGTGCTAGGAGGTTTGAAGGGAAAGAAGGTACGCAGTATTTT. It yields the protein CSARRFEGKEGTQYF.

Ten or more counts support this clonotype. The chain couples TRBV4-1 to TRBJ1-4, with D hard to call. CDR1 and CDR2 from the germline V gene are MGHRA and YSYEKL. Trimming removed 0 bases at V and 2 bases at J, with 16 bases between. The CDR3 is made up of 18 amino acids. The CDR3 is CASSQDQPGLRTNEKLFF. For the CDR3, the DNA is TGCGCCAGCAGCCAAGATCAGCCCGGCTTGAGGACTAATGAAAAACTGTTTTTT.

The sample holds many counts of this clonotype. This rearrangement joins TRBV10-3 to TRBJ1-3; 8 nucleotides agree with TRBD1. Trimming at V came to 7 bases and at J to 2 bases, leaving 10 bases not matched to a gene. CDR1 ENHRY and CDR2 SYGVKD come from the germline V gene. This CDR3 is 16 amino acids long. CDR3 residues: CAIIGQGSPPGNTIYF. The CDR3, as DNA: TGTGCCATCATTGGACAGGGATCCCCACCTGGAAACACCATATATTTT.

The V call is TRBV14, the J call TRBJ2-5, with 8 bases matching TRBD1. The length of the CDR3 is 16 residues. Losses at the gene ends were 2 bases for V and 5 bases for J; bases not matched to a gene: 10. CDR1 SGHDN and CDR2 FVKESK come from the germline V gene. CDR3 amino acids: CASSQRGTGFGETQYF. The CDR3 nucleotides read TGTGCCAGCAGCCAACGGGGGACAGGCTTTGGCGAGACCCAGTACTTC.

In regard to this clonotype: This could be a read error, since a much larger clone is one nucleotide away. The chain couples TRBV5-4 to TRBJ2-7, with 11 bases aligning to TRBD2. Germline V lookup: CDR1 SGHNT, CDR2 YYREEE (reference sequence). The CDR3 length is 16 residues. V trimming: 4 bases; J trimming: 6 bases; junction bases outside the gene matches: 12. The DNA for the CDR3 is TGTGCCAGCAGCCTGGGACTAGCGGTAGCCCCATTCGAGCAGTACTTC. Its translation is CASSLGLAVAPFEQYF.